These 20 T cell receptor beta chains were sequenced from one sample in a study of blood T cell repertoires in COVID-19. The data were produced by immunoSEQ multiplex PCR, yet TCRdb's version contains in-frame clones alone and is incomplete. The sample includes tens of thousands of clones, approximately 78% of them seen just once. Sequencing was performed on peripheral blood. These receptors came from a human donor in a cohort sampled during active COVID-19.

The chain has TRBV2 and TRBJ2-5; TRBD1 agrees at 8 bases. Trimming cost V 6 bases and J 5 bases; bases outside gene matches: 8. The germline gives CDR1 SNHLY, CDR2 FYNNEI. The length of the CDR3 is 14 residues. In DNA form, the CDR3 reads TGTGCCAGCAGCGGGGGACAGGCCTGGGAGACCCAGTACTTC. Amino acids: CASSGGQAWETQYF. The full variable domain, completed using reference TRBV2 and TRBJ2-5, is EPEVTQTPSHQVTQMGQEVILRCVPISNHLYFYWYRQILGQKVEFLVSFYNNEISEKSEIFDDQFSVERPDGSNFTLKIRSTKLEDSAMYFCASSGGQAWETQYFGPGTRLLVL.

The genes are TRBV5-1 and TRBJ2-5; D gene unclear. Germline V lookup: CDR1 SGHRS, CDR2 YFSETQ. The CDR3 contains 12 residues. Trimming shortened V by 0 bases and J by 5 bases, and 5 bases separated the two germline ends. The chain's CDR3 is CASSLDGETQYF. CDR3 nucleotides: TGCGCCAGCAGCTTGGACGGGGAGACCCAGTACTTC.

V gene TRBV11-3 combines with J gene TRBJ2-2; 9 bases line up with TRBD1. Germline V gives CDR1 SGHNT, CDR2 YENEEA. The CDR3 is made up of 15 amino acids. The V and J ends lost 5 bases and 7 bases, in that order; junction bases with no gene match: 8. CDR3 protein: CASSLGTGRGGELFF. CDR3 coding DNA: TGTGCCAGCAGCCTCGGGACAGGGCGGGGCGGGGAGCTGTTTTTT.

This clone has more than one count but fewer than ten. The chain links TRBV10-3 to TRBJ2-1, with 11 bases fitting TRBD2. The CDR3 runs 15 residues. From germline, CDR1 is ENHRY and CDR2 SYGVKD. V was clipped by 6 bases and J by 7 bases; unmatched bases: 8. The CDR3 sequence: CAIRQGLAGNNEQFF. The CDR3 DNA is TGTGCCATCAGACAAGGACTAGCGGGTAATAATGAGCAGTTCTTC.

This clone was counted between two and nine times. The V and J genes are TRBV7-2 and TRBJ2-6, with D perhaps matching TRBD1 (5 bases). Germline V gene data show CDR1 as SGHTA and CDR2 as FQGNSA. CDR3 size: 14 residues. V shed 11 bases and J shed 2 bases, with 13 bases lying between them. CDR3 coding DNA: TGTGCCCGGGCAGGGTCCCCTGGGGCCAACGTCCTGACTTTC. Its protein is CARAGSPGANVLTF.

This clone was seen only a few times. This chain connects TRBV9 to TRBJ2-3, with TRBD2 matching over 10 bases. Trimming cost V 2 bases and J 5 bases; bases outside gene matches: 5. This CDR3 region has 15 residues. From germline, CDR1 is SGDLS and CDR2 YYNGEE. Here the CDR3 DNA reads TGTGCCAGCAGCGTCCTAGCGGGGGAGGTAGATACGCAGTATTTT. This encodes CASSVLAGEVDTQYF.

The CDR3: CASSLSASGAHEQFF. The DNA of the CDR3 is TGTGCCAGCAGCTTATCCGCTAGCGGGGCGCACGAGCAGTTCTTC. The chain employs TRBV7-3 and TRBJ2-1; 9 nucleotides match TRBD2. There are 15 residues in the CDR3. V was clipped by 2 bases and J by 10 bases; unmatched bases: 9. Germline V gene data show CDR1 as SGHTA and CDR2 as FQGTGA. The full variable domain, with the rest looked up from reference TRBV7-3 and TRBJ2-1, is GAGVSQTPSNKVTEKGKYVELRCDPISGHTALYWYRQSLGQGPEFLIYFQGTGAADDSGLPNDRFFAVRPEGSVSTLKIQRTERGDSAVYLCASSLSASGAHEQFFGPGTRLTVL.

The V gene is TRBV5-1, the J gene TRBJ2-3, with 7 nucleotides matching TRBD2. The germline V gene encodes CDR1 SGHRS and CDR2 YFSETQ. The CDR3 covers 16 residues. V shed 2 bases and J 2 bases; nucleotides not matched to a gene: 8. Here the CDR3 DNA reads TGCGCCAGCAGCTTAGCGGGGCGGATAATCACAGATACGCAGTATTTT. Translated, it gives CASSLAGRIITDTQYF.

The chain recombines TRBV7-3 with TRBJ1-5; D might be TRBD1 (6 bases). There are 15 residues in the CDR3. Looked up from germline, CDR1 is SGHTA and CDR2 is FQGTGA. With 4 bases removed from V and 11 bases from J, the gap between germline ends came to 21 bases. The CDR3 protein is CASSSRGGRTRSQHF. Here the CDR3 DNA reads TGTGCCAGCAGCTCTAGGGGGGGACGGACCAGGTCCCAGCATTTT.

The CDR3 nucleotides read TGCGCCAGTGGGGGGCCAGCGGGGGTGTCGGGCGAGCAGTACTTC. It encodes CASGGPAGVSGEQYF. The chain carries TRBV10-2 and TRBJ2-7; 8 nucleotides match TRBD2. CDR1 and CDR2 from the germline V gene are WSHSY and SAAADI. The CDR3 extends over 15 amino acids. V lost 9 bases and J lost 6; bases outside the gene matches: 16.

The CDR3 DNA follows: TGTGCCAGCAGCCGGGACAGGGGCCACAATGAGCAGTTCTTC. Its translation is CASSRDRGHNEQFF. V gene TRBV7-3 combines with J gene TRBJ2-1; 10 positions match TRBD1. The CDR3 is 14 residues long. V was clipped by 5 bases and J by 5 bases; unmatched bases: 3. The germline V gene encodes CDR1 SGHTA and CDR2 FQGTGA.

The chain couples TRBV7-8 to TRBJ2-1; TRBD2 matches 8 bases. The V segment lost 2 bases and the J segment 8 bases; nucleotides outside the gene matches: 8. This CDR3 contains 15 residues. CDR1 SGHVS and CDR2 FQNEAQ come from the germline V gene. Here the CDR3 reads CASSLFGGAEYEQFF. DNA for the CDR3: TGTGCCAGCAGCTTATTCGGGGGGGCGGAGTATGAGCAGTTCTTC. The whole variable domain, filled in from reference TRBV7-8 and TRBJ2-1, reads GAGVSQSPRYKVAKRGQDVALRCDPISGHVSLFWYQQALGQGPEFLTYFQNEAQLDKSGLPSDRFFAERPEGSVSTLKIQRTQQEDSAVYLCASSLFGGAEYEQFFGPGTRLTVL.

The chain uses TRBV5-1 and TRBJ2-2; D uncertain. The germline V and J ends were trimmed by 4 bases and 3 bases, with 13 bases remaining between them. In germline, CDR1 is SGHRS, CDR2 YFSETQ. The CDR3 contains 15 residues. The CDR3 DNA sequence: TGCGCCAGCAGCCTACGTACGATGGACACCGGGGAGCTGTTTTTT. Translating it yields CASSLRTMDTGELFF. The full variable domain, completed using reference TRBV5-1 and TRBJ2-2, is KAGVTQTPRYLIKTRGQQVTLSCSPISGHRSVSWYQQTPGQGLQFLFEYFSETQRNKGNFPGRFSGRQFSNSRSEMNVSTLELGDSALYLCASSLRTMDTGELFFGEGSRLTVL.

The genes are TRBV12-5 and TRBJ2-5, with 10 bases aligning to TRBD2. Per germline, CDR1 LGHNT and CDR2 FRNRAP. Trimming at V came to 5 bases and at J to 2 bases, leaving 5 bases not matched to a gene. The CDR3 is 15 residues long. The DNA for the CDR3 is TGTGCTAGTGGTAGGGGGACTAGCGCTCAAGAGACCCAGTACTTC. Its translation: CASGRGTSAQETQYF.

The gene calls are TRBV5-1 and TRBJ2-3, with 8 bases matching TRBD2. This CDR3 spans 15 amino acids. V trimming: 2 bases; J trimming: 2 bases; junction bases outside the gene matches: 4. Per the germline V gene, CDR1 is SGHRS and CDR2 is YFSETQ. In DNA, the CDR3 is TGCGCCAGCAGCTTAGAGCGGGGGTACACAGATACGCAGTATTTT. Amino acids: CASSLERGYTDTQYF.

In the case of this clone: The sample carries other DNA sequences with the same CDR3. The chain combines TRBV5-1 with TRBJ1-1; 11 bases line up with TRBD1. With 3 bases clipped from V and 5 bases from J, the junction kept 3 bases outside the gene matches. From germline, CDR1 is SGHRS and CDR2 YFSETQ. The length of the CDR3 is 14 residues. The DNA for the CDR3 is TGCGCCAGCAGCTCCGGGACAGGGGGTACTGAAGCTTTCTTT. Translated: CASSSGTGGTEAFF.

This chain connects TRBV10-2 to TRBJ2-1, with TRBD2 matching over 12 bases. Germline V gives CDR1 WSHSY, CDR2 SAAADI. The V and J ends lost 5 bases and 6 bases, in that order; junction bases with no gene match: 5. The length of the CDR3 is 15 residues. Here the CDR3 DNA reads TGCGCCAGCAGTACGGGACTAGCGGGTCCCAATGAGCAGTTCTTC. This sequence encodes CASSTGLAGPNEQFF.

Only one count was recorded for this clone. The J gene is TRBJ1-5, the V gene TRBV11-1; 9 positions agree with TRBD1. After removal of 2 bases from V and 7 bases from J, the junction contained 0 bases not matched to a gene. The CDR3 loop spans 13 amino acids. Germline V gene sequence: CDR1 SGHAT, CDR2 FQDESV (reference sequence). As DNA, the CDR3 is TGTGCCAGCAGCTTAACAGGGGGCCAGCCCCAGCATTTT. It encodes CASSLTGGQPQHF.

This clone was observed a handful of times. As DNA, the CDR3 is TGTGCCAGCAGCGTACGACAGGGCTACGAGCAGTACTTC. Translated, it gives CASSVRQGYEQYF. This chain uses TRBV3-1 (or the pseudogene TRBV3-2) with TRBJ2-7; 7 bases line up with TRBD1. Per the germline V gene, CDR1 is LGHDT and CDR2 is YNNKEL (reference sequence). There are 13 residues in the CDR3. V dropped 5 bases and J dropped 3; count of bases not matched to a gene: 4.

The table lists this clone with a few counts. CDR3 DNA: TGTGCCAGCAGCCAAGCGGGTTCCACCGGGGAGCTGTTTTTT. This translates into CASSQAGSTGELFF. V is TRBV3-1 (or the pseudogene TRBV3-2) and J is TRBJ2-2; D remains ambiguous. The ends were cut back, 1 base at V and 4 bases at J, with 7 bases in the middle. Germline CDR1 reads LGHDT; CDR2 reads YNNKEL (reference sequence). The CDR3 is made up of 14 amino acids.